The source of this TCR beta chain is a study of cytomegalovirus exposure and HLA in healthy donors (dated by TCRdb to the late 2010s). Broadly, across the study: In an earlier analysis of fewer than 750 of the donors, 276 Gb of sequence data and 95 million to 130 million unique TCR beta sequences from 150 million to 200 million T cells were reported. Along with the roughly 700-subject first cohort, a separate validation cohort of more than 90 different subjects was used. Both class I and class II loci were covered by HLA typing, at four-digit resolution. A later analysis re-examined previously published TCR beta repertoires from over 500 donors and added high-resolution HLA genotyping to investigate patterns of TCR occurrence. Donor age, sex, ethnicity and CMV serostatus were compiled together with the repertoire data. An earlier analysis of approximately 640 of the donors applied high-throughput TCR beta sequencing to assess whether each TCR beta V gene segment acted as functional or pseudogenic. Among the roughly 390 genotyped donors, around 79% belonged to the genetic ancestry cluster associated with self-reported Caucasian donors. Across approximately 400 genotyped donors of the cohort, an average of roughly 250,000 unique TCR beta nucleotide sequences per donor were sequenced, and 15% to 20% of those sequences were non-productive. All discovery cohort repertoires had been generated using a single sequencing platform. An early release covering around 630 HLA-typed donors comprised approximately 300 gigabases of sequencing data and approximately 85 million unique TCR sequences. Several DR-DQ haplotypes were treated as single units for association and clustering because of strong linkage in the cohort. The number of typed donors differed by locus: about 620-630 for A, B, C, DRB1 and DQB1; some 500 for DQA1; over 600 for DPA1; and about 450 for DPB1. Rather than using new phenotypic data, the later analysis identified candidate immune exposures from TCR beta sequences and from how often those sequences occurred across donors. A later genetic analysis took genome-wide SNP genotypes for about 55% of the 666 donors and used that subset as a discovery cohort. Using immunosequencing, the study profiled T cell repertoires from fewer than 850 subjects and related those repertoires to cytomegalovirus serostatus. To predict cytomegalovirus infection status, the study combined high-throughput TCR immunosequencing, statistical association of individual TCRs with disease status, and machine learning. The study aimed to test whether cataloging public T cell receptors could reveal signatures of past pathogen exposure. Summary of the overall study and its limitations: A later analysis found that TCR association rates varied across HLA loci, with DRB1 alleles showing the most associated TCRs and HLA-C alleles the fewest. Assigning TCR associations to individual alleles was difficult when HLA alleles, especially DR and DQ, strongly co-occurred. While some public TCRs were present in many individuals, most TCR sequences turned up only very rarely across donors. An association between a missense DCLRE1C variant and V-gene and J-gene trimming of TCR beta chains was found in a later genetic analysis and replicated in an independent cohort. In a later analysis, HLA-associated TCR beta chains showed more clonal expansion and lower generation probabilities than non-associated chains that were equally common. Correlated functional status among segregating V segments might reflect linkage disequilibrium, but an unknown experimental factor could not be ruled out. The cohort was sequenced for TCR beta chains only, and without alpha or paired-chain data the features that could be detected were limited. A cluster of highly shared sequence variants was judged likely to be a technical artifact of the sequencing pipeline. Sequencing depth was assumed to be roughly uniform across donors in the presence/absence analyses, though that assumption may not hold. In a later analysis, 16,951 TCR beta sequences were associated with specific HLA alleles at a false discovery rate of 0.05. Immune exposure information for the cohort was limited to CMV serostatus. Several of the top co-occurrence clusters appeared to be linked to parvovirus B19, influenza, CMV and Epstein-Barr virus, according to a later analysis. The 87-base-pair reads could not distinguish some IMGT-functional V segments, including TRBV6-2 and TRBV6-3, so those segments were excluded. The classifier was reported to diagnose cytomegalovirus status with high specificity and sensitivity in both the original cohort and the validation cohort. Some 16 rarely observed V segments, including chromosome 9 orphons, were excluded from the earlier analysis of 550 to 700 of the donors because counts were too low. Broadly in line with IMGT annotations, most TCR beta V segments showed up in productive rearrangements about 87% or about 30% of the time in an earlier analysis of 587 of the donors. In vitro tests confirmed that a few of the cytomegalovirus-associated TCR beta chains recognize cytomegalovirus antigens. A further reported finding was that TCR beta sequences accurately predicted the HLA-A and HLA-B alleles for most subjects in the first cohort. The authors suggested that the approach could potentially be extended to other disease states and immunological phenotypes. HLA typing was unavailable for some donors at each locus, so association tests used only the typed subset. According to a later genetic analysis, donors in an Asian-associated ancestry cluster had fewer N-insertions in productive TCRs than the approximately 690-donor mean. The study listed 150 to 200 TCR beta chains as associated with cytomegalovirus. In a later analysis, most CMV-associated TCR beta chains were found to appear HLA-restricted, with HLA associations seemingly driven largely by CMV exposure.

A note on this clone: Its antigen has not been determined. Base qualities are not at hand, and no much larger clone is one base apart.

CDR3 length: 15 amino acids, cysteine to phenylalanine. This entry keeps only the CDR3 DNA: 45 bases, framed from base 1. V is reduced by 4 bases and J by 0 bases, leaving a spacing of 10 bases between them. For CDR1 and CDR2, the germline V gene lists LGHNA and YSLEER. Libraries were prepared through the immunoSEQ multiplex PCR assay. The multiplex PCR relied on a mix of 60 forward primers for TCR Vbeta segments and 13 reverse primers for TCR Jbeta segments. The CDR3 region of rearranged TCR beta genes was amplified from genomic DNA with a multiplex PCR assay. Amplified TCR beta libraries were sequenced as 87-base-pair reads on the Illumina HiSeq System. The source study handled its data this way. In a later analysis, tens of millions of unique TCR beta chains were counted across the 500 to 850 repertoires, and roughly 10 million of these chains were shared by at least two donors. To remove PCR and sequencing errors, raw reads were error-corrected and collapsed into unique sequences using a nearest-neighbor algorithm that merged closely related sequences. To assign V, D and J gene segments, CDR3 sequences were aligned to IMGT reference sequences. For a sequence to be retained, at least a six-nucleotide match to both a V gene segment and a J gene segment was required. Rearrangements were classified as productive when the CDR3 lacked stop codons and remained in frame with V and J, and all other rearrangements were classified as non-productive. CDR3 was defined according to IMGT convention as the region running from the second conserved V-encoded cysteine to the conserved J-encoded phenylalanine. The earlier analysis of roughly 590 of the donors excluded sequences that lacked an unambiguous match to a single V gene segment. In an earlier analysis of some 590 of the donors, V segments were called functional above 56.7% productive rearrangements and were called segregating when the between-donor standard deviation exceeded 5%. A statistical classification framework was developed to diagnose cytomegalovirus status using the catalog of TCR beta chain sequences. V and J gene assignment, in a later analysis, came from comparing TCR nucleotide sequences with IMGT/GENE-DB human TR gene sequences. Using the TCRdist pipeline, a later analysis assigned CDR3 sequences along with most-parsimonious VDJ recombination scenarios. In a later analysis, each TCR beta chain was defined by its CDR3 amino acid sequence together with its V-gene family, and reads without a unique V-gene family were excluded. A later analysis removed 500 to 650 highly shared, low-generation-probability nucleotide sequences to deal with suspected cross-contamination and a sequencing artifact. In a later analysis, a clonal expansion index for each public chain was calculated from normalized within-repertoire ranks of inferred template counts. A later analysis computed generation probabilities with a VDJ recombination model fitted to out-of-frame rearrangements, and checked the results against IGoR. Hypergeometric tests were used in a later analysis to score TCR-TCR, TCR-HLA and TCR-CMV co-occurrence, with a repertoire-size bias correction applied to the TCR pairs. False discovery rates were estimated in a later analysis by permuting HLA or CMV assignments 20 times. In a later analysis, co-occurring TCRs were grouped using DBSCAN, with TCRdist sequence similarity added in when clustering inside HLA-allele-positive subsets. Repertoires with fewer than 30,000 or more than 120,000 public chains were left out of co-occurrence clustering, as were about 5 repertoires with anomalous nucleotide sharing. TCRdb re-hosts the immuneACCESS table, in-frame sequences only. Its copies lack some clones; in the studies checked, an unresolved V gene accounts for under half of them, and the cause for the rest is not known. The V and J calls and clone size come from that table; D and trimming were worked out from the DNA. This sample has about 150,000 clones in its table, and around 75% of those were observed once. Approximately 7.7% of the sample is taken by the ten largest.

The cohort comprised several hundred healthy bone marrow donors. At the time of sampling, all cohort members were nominally healthy, though unrecorded immune exposures were likely present. The donor was CMV seropositive and belonged to the group of 250 to 300 seropositive cohort members. Each donor provided a peripheral blood sample, and peripheral blood mononuclear cells were used for TCR beta sequencing. Genomic DNA was extracted from the blood cell samples with the Qiagen DNeasy Blood Extraction Kit. The source is a man between 25 and 39 years old in good health and CMV-seropositive. Recombination linked TRBV4-3 to TRBJ1-3, with no reliable assignment of the D segment. Sequenced: PBMCs. CDR3 protein: CASSRAEGSGNTIYF. The sequence in DNA is TGCGCCAGCAGCCGAGCCGAGGGCTCTGGAAACACCATATATTTT.